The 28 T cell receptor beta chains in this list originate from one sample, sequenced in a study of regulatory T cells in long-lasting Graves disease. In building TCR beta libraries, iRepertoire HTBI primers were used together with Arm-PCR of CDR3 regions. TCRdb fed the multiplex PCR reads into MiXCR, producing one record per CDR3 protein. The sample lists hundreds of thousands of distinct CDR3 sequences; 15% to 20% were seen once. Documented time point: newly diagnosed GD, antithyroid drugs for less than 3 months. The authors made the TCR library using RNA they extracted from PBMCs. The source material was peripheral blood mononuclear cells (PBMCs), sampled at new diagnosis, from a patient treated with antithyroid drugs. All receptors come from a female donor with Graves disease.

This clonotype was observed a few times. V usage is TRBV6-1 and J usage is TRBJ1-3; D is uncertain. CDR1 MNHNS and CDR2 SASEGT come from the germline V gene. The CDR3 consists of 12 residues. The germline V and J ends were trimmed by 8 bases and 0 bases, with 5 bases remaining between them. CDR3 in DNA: TGTGCCAGCCTGGGCTCTGGAAACACCATATATTTT. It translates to CASLGSGNTIYF.

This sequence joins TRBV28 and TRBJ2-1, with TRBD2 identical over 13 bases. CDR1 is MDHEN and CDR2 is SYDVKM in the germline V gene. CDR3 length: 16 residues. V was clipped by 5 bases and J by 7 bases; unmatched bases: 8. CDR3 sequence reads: CASSAWTSGSLNEQFF. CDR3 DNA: TGTGCCAGCAGTGCCTGGACTAGCGGGAGTTTAAATGAGCAGTTCTTC.

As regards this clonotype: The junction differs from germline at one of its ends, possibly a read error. The CDR3, as DNA: TGCAGTGCGAGAGACCCTCAAGCGTACCAAGAGACCCAGTACTTC. This translates into CSARDPQAYQETQYF. J is TRBJ2-5 and V is TRBV20-1; D unresolved. Germline-derived CDR1 and CDR2 are DFQATT and SNEGSKA (reference sequence). This CDR3 has 15 amino acids.

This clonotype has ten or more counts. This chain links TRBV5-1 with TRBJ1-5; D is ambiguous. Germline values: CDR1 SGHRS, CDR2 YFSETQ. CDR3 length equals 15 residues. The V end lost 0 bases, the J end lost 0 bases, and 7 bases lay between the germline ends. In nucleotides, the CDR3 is TGCGCCAGCAGCTTGGAGGCGGATAGCAATCAGCCCCAGCATTTT. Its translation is CASSLEADSNQPQHF.

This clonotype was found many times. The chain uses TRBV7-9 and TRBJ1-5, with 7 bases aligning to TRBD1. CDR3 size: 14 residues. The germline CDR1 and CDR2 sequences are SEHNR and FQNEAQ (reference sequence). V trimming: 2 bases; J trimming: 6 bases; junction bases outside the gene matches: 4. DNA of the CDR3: TGTGCCAGCAGCTTACCAGGGGGTTCTCAGCCCCAGCATTTT. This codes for CASSLPGGSQPQHF.

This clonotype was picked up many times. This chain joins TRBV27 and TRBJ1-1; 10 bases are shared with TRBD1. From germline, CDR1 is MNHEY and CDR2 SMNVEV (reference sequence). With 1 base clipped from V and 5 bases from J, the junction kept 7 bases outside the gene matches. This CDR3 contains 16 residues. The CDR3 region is CASSLFGTGAWTEAFF. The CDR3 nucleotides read TGTGCCAGCAGTTTATTTGGGACAGGGGCCTGGACTGAAGCTTTCTTT.

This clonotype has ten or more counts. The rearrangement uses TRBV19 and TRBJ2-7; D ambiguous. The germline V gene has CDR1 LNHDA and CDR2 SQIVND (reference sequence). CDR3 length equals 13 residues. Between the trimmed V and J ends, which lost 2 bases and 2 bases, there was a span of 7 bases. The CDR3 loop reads CASSISGAYEQYF. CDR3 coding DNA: TGTGCCAGTAGTATATCAGGTGCCTACGAGCAGTACTTC.

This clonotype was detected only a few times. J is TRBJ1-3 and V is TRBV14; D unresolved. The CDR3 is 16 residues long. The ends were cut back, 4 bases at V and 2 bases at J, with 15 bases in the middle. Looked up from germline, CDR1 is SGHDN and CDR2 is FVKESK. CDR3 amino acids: CASSPRTQYAGNTIYF. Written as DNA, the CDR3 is TGTGCCAGCAGCCCCAGGACGCAGTACGCTGGAAACACCATATATTTT.

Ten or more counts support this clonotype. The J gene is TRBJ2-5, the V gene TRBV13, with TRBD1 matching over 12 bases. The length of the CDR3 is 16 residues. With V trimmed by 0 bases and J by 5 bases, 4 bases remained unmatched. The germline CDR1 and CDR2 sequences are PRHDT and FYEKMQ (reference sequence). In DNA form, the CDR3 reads TGTGCCAGCAGCTTAGGCCGGGGACAGGGGGCTGAGACCCAGTACTTC. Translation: CASSLGRGQGAETQYF.

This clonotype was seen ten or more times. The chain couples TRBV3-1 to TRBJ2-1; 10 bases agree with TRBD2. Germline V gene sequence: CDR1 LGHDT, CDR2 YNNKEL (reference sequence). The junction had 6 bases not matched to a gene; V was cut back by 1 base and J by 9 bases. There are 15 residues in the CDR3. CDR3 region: CASSQGLAGAVEQFF. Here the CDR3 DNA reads TGTGCCAGCAGCCAAGGCCTAGCGGGAGCTGTTGAGCAGTTCTTC.

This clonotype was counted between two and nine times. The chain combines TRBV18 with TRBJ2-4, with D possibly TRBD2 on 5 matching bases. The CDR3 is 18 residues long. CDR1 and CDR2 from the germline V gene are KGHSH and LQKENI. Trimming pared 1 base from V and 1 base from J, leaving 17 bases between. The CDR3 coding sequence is TGTGCCAGCTCACCACTAACGACGGAGCCGGGGGCCAAAAACATTCAGTACTTC. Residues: CASSPLTTEPGAKNIQYF.

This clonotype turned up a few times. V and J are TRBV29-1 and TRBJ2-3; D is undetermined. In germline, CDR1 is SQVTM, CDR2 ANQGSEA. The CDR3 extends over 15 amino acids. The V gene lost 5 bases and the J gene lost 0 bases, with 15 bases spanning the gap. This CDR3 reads CSVLWVLASTDTQYF. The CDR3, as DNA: TGCAGCGTTCTTTGGGTCTTGGCTAGCACAGATACGCAGTATTTT.

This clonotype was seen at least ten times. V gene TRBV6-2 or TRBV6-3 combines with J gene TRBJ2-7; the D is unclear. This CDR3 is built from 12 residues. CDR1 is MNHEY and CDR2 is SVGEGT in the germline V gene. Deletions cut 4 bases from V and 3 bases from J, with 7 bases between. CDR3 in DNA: TGTGCCAGCAGTTGGACGGGCTACGAGCAGTACTTC. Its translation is CASSWTGYEQYF.

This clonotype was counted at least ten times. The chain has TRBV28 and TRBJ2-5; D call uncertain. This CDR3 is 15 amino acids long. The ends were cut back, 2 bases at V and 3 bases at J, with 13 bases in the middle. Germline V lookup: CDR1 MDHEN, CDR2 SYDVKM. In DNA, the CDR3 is TGTGCCAGCAGTTTAAACTCCCGCTGGGAAGAGACCCAGTACTTC. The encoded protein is CASSLNSRWEETQYF.

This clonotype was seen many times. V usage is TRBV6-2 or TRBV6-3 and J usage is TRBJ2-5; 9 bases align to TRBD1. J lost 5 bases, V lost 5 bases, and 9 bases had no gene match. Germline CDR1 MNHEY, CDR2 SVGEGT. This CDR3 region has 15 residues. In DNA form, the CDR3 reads TGTGCCAGCAGTGAAGGGGGGACAGGGAGCGAGACCCAGTACTTC. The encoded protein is CASSEGGTGSETQYF.

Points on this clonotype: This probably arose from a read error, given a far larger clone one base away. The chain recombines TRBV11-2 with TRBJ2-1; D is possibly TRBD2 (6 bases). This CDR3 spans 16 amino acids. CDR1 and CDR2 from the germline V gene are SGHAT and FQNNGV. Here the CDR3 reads CASSLMGLAIHNEQVF. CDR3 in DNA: TGTGCCAGCAGCTTAATGGGCCTAGCGATTCACAATGAGCAGGTCTTC.

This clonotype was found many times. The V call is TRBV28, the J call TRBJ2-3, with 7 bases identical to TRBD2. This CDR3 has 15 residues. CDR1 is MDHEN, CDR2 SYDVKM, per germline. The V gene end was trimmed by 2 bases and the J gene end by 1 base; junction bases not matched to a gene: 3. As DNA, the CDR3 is TGTGCCAGCAGTTTAGCGGGAGAGGGCACAGATACGCAGTATTTT. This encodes CASSLAGEGTDTQYF.

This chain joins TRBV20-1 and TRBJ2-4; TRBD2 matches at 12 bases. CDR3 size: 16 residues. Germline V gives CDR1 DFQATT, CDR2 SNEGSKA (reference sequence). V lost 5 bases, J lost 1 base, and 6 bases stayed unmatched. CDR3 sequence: CSAPPSGRAAKNIQYF. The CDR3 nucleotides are TGCAGTGCTCCCCCTAGCGGGAGGGCGGCCAAAAACATTCAGTACTTC.

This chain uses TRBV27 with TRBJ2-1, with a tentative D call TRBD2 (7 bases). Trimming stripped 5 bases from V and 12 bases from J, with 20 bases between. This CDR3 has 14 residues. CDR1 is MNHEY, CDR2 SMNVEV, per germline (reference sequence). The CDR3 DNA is TGTGCCAGCAGTCCACATAACAGGGAGGGTGGGCAGTTCTTC. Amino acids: CASSPHNREGGQFF.

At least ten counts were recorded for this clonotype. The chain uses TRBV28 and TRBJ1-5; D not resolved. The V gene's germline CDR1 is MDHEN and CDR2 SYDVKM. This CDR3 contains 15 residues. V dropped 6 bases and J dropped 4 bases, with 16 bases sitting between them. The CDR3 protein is CASSFSGARNQPQHF. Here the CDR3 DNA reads TGTGCCAGCAGCTTTAGCGGCGCCCGGAATCAGCCCCAGCATTTT.

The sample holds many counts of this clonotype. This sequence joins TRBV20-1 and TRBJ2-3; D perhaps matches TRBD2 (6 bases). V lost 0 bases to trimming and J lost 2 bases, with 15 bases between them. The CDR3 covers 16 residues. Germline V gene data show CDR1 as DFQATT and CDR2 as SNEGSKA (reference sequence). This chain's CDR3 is CSARDPGTYNTDTQYF. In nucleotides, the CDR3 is TGCAGTGCTAGAGACCCCGGGACTTACAACACAGATACGCAGTATTTT.

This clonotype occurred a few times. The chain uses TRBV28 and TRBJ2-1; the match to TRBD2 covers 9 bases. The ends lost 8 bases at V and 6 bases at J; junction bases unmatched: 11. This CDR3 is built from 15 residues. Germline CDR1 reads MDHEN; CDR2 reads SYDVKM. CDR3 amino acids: CASGPAGGPRNEQFF. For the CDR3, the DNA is TGTGCCAGCGGTCCGGCGGGAGGGCCGCGCAATGAGCAGTTCTTC.

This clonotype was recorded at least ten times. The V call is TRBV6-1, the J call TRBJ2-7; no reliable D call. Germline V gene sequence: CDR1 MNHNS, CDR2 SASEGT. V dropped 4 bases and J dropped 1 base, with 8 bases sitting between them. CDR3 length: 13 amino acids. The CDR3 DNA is TGTGCCAGCAGTGTGGAACAATCCTACGAGCAGTACTTC. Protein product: CASSVEQSYEQYF.

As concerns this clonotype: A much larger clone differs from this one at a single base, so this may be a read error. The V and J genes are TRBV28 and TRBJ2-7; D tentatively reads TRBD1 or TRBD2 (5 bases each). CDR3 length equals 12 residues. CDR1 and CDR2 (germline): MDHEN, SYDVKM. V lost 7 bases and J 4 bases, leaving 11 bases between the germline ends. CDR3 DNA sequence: TGTGCCAGCAATCTTGAGGGGTACGAGCAGTACTTC. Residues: CASNLEGYEQYF.

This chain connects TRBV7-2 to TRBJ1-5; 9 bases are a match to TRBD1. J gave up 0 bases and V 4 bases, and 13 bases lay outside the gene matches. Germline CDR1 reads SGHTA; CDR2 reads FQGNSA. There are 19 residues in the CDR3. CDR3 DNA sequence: TGTGCCAGCAGCTGGGGACAGGGTCTCTCCCTGTATAGCAATCAGCCCCAGCATTTT. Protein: CASSWGQGLSLYSNQPQHF.

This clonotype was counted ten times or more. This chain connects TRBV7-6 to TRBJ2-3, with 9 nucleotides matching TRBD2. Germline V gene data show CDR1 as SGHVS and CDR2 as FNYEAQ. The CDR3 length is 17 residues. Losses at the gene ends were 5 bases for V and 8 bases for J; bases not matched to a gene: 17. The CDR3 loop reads CASSSLAGASLAFTQYF. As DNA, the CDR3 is TGTGCCAGCAGCAGCTTAGCGGGAGCCTCCCTCGCTTTTACGCAGTATTTT.

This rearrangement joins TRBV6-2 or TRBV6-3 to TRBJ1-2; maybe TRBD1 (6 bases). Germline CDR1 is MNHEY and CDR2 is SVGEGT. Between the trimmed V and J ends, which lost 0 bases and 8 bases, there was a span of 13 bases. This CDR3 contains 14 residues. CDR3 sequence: CASSYSGGEYGYTF. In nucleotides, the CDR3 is TGTGCCAGCAGTTACTCAGGGGGAGAATACGGCTACACCTTC.

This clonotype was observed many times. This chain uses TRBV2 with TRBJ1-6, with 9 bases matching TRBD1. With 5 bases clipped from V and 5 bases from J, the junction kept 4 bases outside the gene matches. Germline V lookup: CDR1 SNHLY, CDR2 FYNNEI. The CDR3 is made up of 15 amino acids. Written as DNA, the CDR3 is TGTGCCAGCAGTCCAACAGGGGGCGATAATTCACCCCTCCACTTT. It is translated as CASSPTGGDNSPLHF.